These 22 T cell receptor beta chains were all obtained from the same sample, sequenced in a study of blood T cell repertoires in COVID-19. Repertoires were generated with immunoSEQ multiplex PCR, while TCRdb's copy carries only in-frame clones and drops some. Here the sample spans about 310,000 clones, about nine tenths being singletons. The sample taken for sequencing was peripheral blood. The receptors here all came from a man aged 18 to 29 with active or convalescent COVID-19.

The rearrangement joins TRBV18 to TRBJ1-1; TRBD1 agrees at 8 bases. This CDR3 comprises 14 residues. V trimming: 2 bases; J trimming: 5 bases; junction bases outside the gene matches: 4. Germline loops: CDR1 KGHSH, CDR2 LQKENI. The CDR3 DNA reads TGTGCCAGCTCACCAACAGGGGGGCTGACTGAAGCTTTCTTT. This translates into CASSPTGGLTEAFF.

The V call is TRBV25-1, the J call TRBJ2-3, with 7 nucleotides matching TRBD2. Germline V CDR1 and CDR2: MGHDK, SYGVNS. With 2 bases clipped from V and 2 bases from J, the junction kept 7 bases outside the gene matches. This CDR3 contains 16 residues. For the CDR3, the DNA is TGTGCCAGCAGTGAAGGGGCACTAGCGACCACAGATACGCAGTATTTT. It codes for CASSEGALATTDTQYF.

The rearrangement joins TRBV6-5 to TRBJ1-1; D remains ambiguous. This CDR3 comprises 13 residues. The germline V and J ends were trimmed by 2 bases and 2 bases, with 6 bases remaining between them. Germline lookup yields CDR1 MNHEY and CDR2 SVGAGI. DNA for the CDR3: TGTGCCAGCAGTTACCAAATTAACACTGAAGCTTTCTTT. Translated: CASSYQINTEAFF.

This clone was recorded only once. CDR3 amino acids: CASSLGQGVGKTQYF. CDR3 sequence (DNA): TGCGCCAGCAGCCTCGGACAGGGGGTCGGGAAGACCCAGTACTTC. This rearrangement joins TRBV5-1 to TRBJ2-5; 10 positions match TRBD1. Germline CDR1 and CDR2: SGHRS and YFSETQ. The CDR3 is 15 residues long. With 4 bases clipped from V and 6 bases from J, the junction kept 9 bases outside the gene matches.

This chain's CDR3 is CASSRPGNRGEQYF. DNA for the CDR3: TGTGCCAGCAGTCGACCGGGGAACCGCGGGGAGCAGTACTTC. The chain combines TRBV3-1 (or the pseudogene TRBV3-2) with TRBJ2-7, with D tentatively TRBD2 (5 bases). CDR3 length equals 14 residues. The germline V and J ends were trimmed by 6 bases and 7 bases, with 19 bases remaining between them. In germline, CDR1 is LGHDT, CDR2 YNNKEL (reference sequence).

The gene calls are TRBV28 and TRBJ2-4, with TRBD1 identical over 9 bases. The CDR3 covers 21 residues. Trimming at V came to 4 bases and at J to 0 bases, leaving 19 bases not matched to a gene. Germline V lookup: CDR1 MDHEN, CDR2 SYDVKM. The CDR3 loop reads CASSSWVGTGPQPLAKNIQYF. DNA of the CDR3: TGTGCCAGCAGTTCATGGGTGGGGACAGGGCCACAGCCCTTAGCCAAAAACATTCAGTACTTC.

The chain employs TRBV24-1 and TRBJ2-7; 9 nucleotides agree with TRBD1. The CDR3 has 14 amino acids. V shed 4 bases, J shed 6 bases, and the junction held 6 bases outside the gene matches. CDR1 is KGHDR, CDR2 SFDVKD, per germline. In DNA form, the CDR3 reads TGTGCCACCAGTGACCCGAACAGGGGGCGCGAGCAGTACTTC. Translating it yields CATSDPNRGREQYF.

CDR3 in amino acids: CASSSERGAKDYGYTF. CDR3 coding DNA: TGTGCCAGCAGCTCCGAGCGGGGGGCGAAGGACTATGGCTACACCTTC. The V and J genes are TRBV7-9 and TRBJ1-2; TRBD1 might be the D (6 bases). Germline CDR1 reads SEHNR; CDR2 reads FQNEAQ (reference sequence). Trimming left V 4 bases short and J 3 bases short, with 18 bases between. The CDR3 has 16 amino acids. Full variable domain (rest looked up from reference TRBV7-9 and TRBJ1-2): DTGVSQNPRHKITKRGQNVTFRCDPISEHNRLYWYRQTLGQGPEFLTYFQNEAQLEKSRLLSDRFSAERPKGSFSTLEIQRTEQGDSAMYLCASSSERGAKDYGYTFGSGTRLTVV.

The rearrangement joins TRBV19 to TRBJ1-6; possible D gene TRBD1, 6 bases. This CDR3 is 14 amino acids long. The germline V and J ends were trimmed by 6 bases and 0 bases, with 6 bases remaining between them. CDR1 and CDR2 from the germline V gene are LNHDA and SQIVND (reference sequence). The CDR3 region has the DNA TGTGCCAGTAGACAGGGCTCCTATAATTCACCCCTCCACTTT. The encoded protein is CASRQGSYNSPLHF.

V usage is TRBV7-6 and J usage is TRBJ1-3; D is possibly TRBD1 (6 bases). Germline CDR1 is SGHVS and CDR2 is FNYEAQ. Trimming shortened V by 5 bases and J by 1 base, and 9 bases separated the two germline ends. The CDR3 runs to 14 residues. The CDR3: CASSQRGSGNTIYF. CDR3 in DNA: TGTGCCAGCAGCCAGAGGGGGTCTGGAAACACCATATATTTT.

The V call is TRBV9, the J call TRBJ2-6, with 7 nucleotides matching TRBD1. CDR3 length: 17 amino acids. Germline lookup yields CDR1 SGDLS and CDR2 YYNGEE. Germline trimming cut 4 bases from V and 0 bases from J; bases unmatched to any gene: 7. As DNA, the CDR3 is TGTGCCAGCAGCCCATGGGACAGAACCTCTGGGGCCAACGTCCTGACTTTC. It is translated as CASSPWDRTSGANVLTF.

The chain couples TRBV9 to TRBJ2-3, with D perhaps TRBD1 (6 bases). The CDR3 is 13 amino acids. V was shortened by 7 bases and J by 4 bases, with 13 bases between the two germline ends. Germline assignment: CDR1 SGDLS and CDR2 YYNGEE. In nucleotides, the CDR3 is TGTGCCAGCGAAGGGGGTATCTCAGATACGCAGTATTTT. This codes for CASEGGISDTQYF.

This clone was detected only once. J is TRBJ2-1 and V is TRBV9; 10 bases are shared with TRBD1. The J segment lost 4 bases and the V segment lost 0 bases, leaving 4 bases of the junction unmatched. Germline V lookup: CDR1 SGDLS, CDR2 YYNGEE. CDR3 size: 16 residues. The CDR3 loop is CASSVAGQGIYNEQFF. The CDR3 DNA follows: TGTGCCAGCAGCGTAGCGGGACAGGGGATATACAATGAGCAGTTCTTC.

The V and J genes are TRBV4-1 and TRBJ1-2, with D possibly TRBD1 on 5 matching bases. V lost 2 bases, J lost 5 bases, and 12 bases lay in between. The CDR3 is made up of 14 amino acids. Germline V gives CDR1 MGHRA, CDR2 YSYEKL. Written as DNA, the CDR3 is TGCGCCAGCAGCCAAAACGATGGGGGGTATGGCTACACCTTC. Translating it yields CASSQNDGGYGYTF.

Here the CDR3 reads CASRPEGALVYGYTF. The CDR3 DNA follows: TGCGCCAGCAGACCTGAGGGGGCACTCGTCTATGGCTACACCTTC. This chain connects TRBV4-1 to TRBJ1-2; 7 nucleotides line up with TRBD1. The ends lost 6 bases at V and 4 bases at J; junction bases unmatched: 11. CDR3 length equals 15 residues. From germline, CDR1 is MGHRA and CDR2 YSYEKL.

This clone has more than one count but fewer than ten. This chain joins TRBV19 and TRBJ1-2; a weak D match, TRBD1 (5 bases). Germline CDR1 and CDR2: LNHDA and SQIVND (reference sequence). There are 18 residues in the CDR3. V was cut by 2 bases and J by 4 bases, with 23 bases left in between. As DNA, the CDR3 is TGTGCCAGTAGTATATTGGGAGGAGAAGCAGGGAGAAGCTATGGCTACACCTTC. It codes for CASSILGGEAGRSYGYTF. The whole variable domain, filled in from reference TRBV19 and TRBJ1-2, reads DGGITQSPKYLFRKEGQNVTLSCEQNLNHDAMYWYRQDPGQGLRLIYYSQIVNDFQKGDIAEGYSVSREKKESFPLTVTSAQKNPTAFYLCASSILGGEAGRSYGYTFGSGTRLTVV.

The genes are TRBV28 and TRBJ2-5; TRBD1 agrees at 7 bases. Germline CDR1 MDHEN, CDR2 SYDVKM. The CDR3 covers 15 residues. Trimming cost V 5 bases and J 3 bases; bases outside gene matches: 9. CDR3 sequence (DNA): TGTGCCAGCAGTGGGGTGGGGACAGTGAAAGAGACCCAGTACTTC. It is translated as CASSGVGTVKETQYF.

The CDR3 sequence: CASSLLSGLAVLGSYNEQFF. CDR3 sequence (DNA): TGTGCCAGCAGCTTATTGTCGGGACTAGCGGTGCTTGGCTCCTACAATGAGCAGTTCTTC. The chain links TRBV7-8 to TRBJ2-1; TRBD2 matches at 11 bases. V lost 2 bases to trimming and J lost 0 bases; unmatched junction nucleotides: 12. Germline V gene data show CDR1 as SGHVS and CDR2 as FQNEAQ. The CDR3 sequence is 20 residues long.

This rearrangement joins TRBV3-1 (or the pseudogene TRBV3-2) to TRBJ2-2, with 7 nucleotides matching TRBD2. The CDR3 has 18 residues. Trimming removed 0 bases from V and 6 bases from J; junction bases left unmatched: 13. Germline V gene lookup returns CDR1 LGHDT and CDR2 YNNKEL (reference sequence). CDR3 residues: CASSQDNGGIYLSGELFF. The DNA for the CDR3 is TGTGCCAGCAGCCAAGATAACGGGGGGATTTATTTGTCCGGGGAGCTGTTTTTT.

This clone has only one observation. The chain couples TRBV7-2 to TRBJ2-1, with TRBD1 as a possible D gene (5 bases). The CDR3 runs to 15 residues. Trimming removed 2 bases at V and 0 bases at J, with 8 bases between. Germline lookup yields CDR1 SGHTA and CDR2 FQGNSA. The DNA for the CDR3 is TGTGCCAGCAGCTTAACAGGAATCTCCTACAATGAGCAGTTCTTC. It encodes CASSLTGISYNEQFF.

This chain connects TRBV5-1 to TRBJ2-5, with 8 nucleotides matching TRBD1. The CDR3 spans 15 residues. CDR1 SGHRS and CDR2 YFSETQ come from the germline V gene. The junction had 11 bases not matched to a gene; V was cut back by 3 bases and J by 7 bases. The CDR3 here is CASSSQGASYGTQYF. The CDR3 nucleotides read TGCGCCAGCAGCTCCCAGGGGGCGAGCTATGGGACCCAGTACTTC.

The chain employs TRBV9 and TRBJ2-1; no definite D call. V was trimmed by 3 bases and J by 6 bases, leaving 10 bases between them. CDR3 length: 13 residues. Germline V CDR1 and CDR2: SGDLS, YYNGEE. The CDR3 reads CASSGGSLNEQFF. The CDR3 DNA reads TGTGCCAGCAGCGGCGGAAGCCTCAATGAGCAGTTCTTC.